One sample yielded the 30 T cell receptor beta chains listed below, sequenced in a study of blood T cell repertoires in COVID-19. The protocol was immunoSEQ multiplex PCR, while the TCRdb copy is restricted to in-frame clones and leaves out a portion. The data show about 150,000 clones, 60% to 85% seen once. The sample comprised peripheral blood. All receptors come from a man older than 75 with acute or convalescent COVID-19.

V usage is TRBV6-5 and J usage is TRBJ1-3; D unclear. This CDR3 has 15 amino acids. With 1 base removed from V and 2 bases from J, the gap between germline ends came to 9 bases. Germline V CDR1 and CDR2: MNHEY, SVGAGI. CDR3 loop: CASSYFGLAGNTIYF. The CDR3 region has the DNA TGTGCCAGCAGTTACTTTGGACTAGCTGGAAACACCATATATTTT.

The chain couples TRBV4-2 to TRBJ2-6, with 12 bases aligning to TRBD1. Germline V CDR1 and CDR2: LGHNA, YNFKEQ. This CDR3 is built from 16 residues. V was clipped by 8 bases and J by 0 bases; unmatched bases: 2. The CDR3 coding sequence is TGTGCCAGCGGGACAGGGGGCCTCTCTGGGGCCAACGTCCTGACTTTC. Translation: CASGTGGLSGANVLTF.

This clone was observed a few times. The chain combines TRBV19 with TRBJ1-4; D gene unclear. Germline V lookup: CDR1 LNHDA, CDR2 SQIVND (reference sequence). Trimming cost V 6 bases and J 12 bases, with 26 bases left between them. This CDR3 is built from 16 residues. The CDR3 DNA is TGTGCCAGTAGCCTAAGAGGCGTCCGATCGGGAATGGAACTGTTTTTT. It is translated as CASSLRGVRSGMELFF.

V is TRBV6-6 and J is TRBJ1-2; 10 bases fit TRBD1. Germline CDR1 MNHNY, CDR2 SVGAGI (reference sequence). The V gene end was trimmed by 6 bases and the J gene end by 2 bases; junction bases not matched to a gene: 6. The CDR3 runs to 15 residues. The CDR3 sequence: CASRLEGQGNYGYTF. Here the CDR3 DNA reads TGTGCCAGCAGATTAGAGGGACAGGGGAACTATGGCTACACCTTC.

The J gene is TRBJ1-2, the V gene TRBV18; D is undetermined. Germline V gives CDR1 KGHSH, CDR2 LQKENI. V lost 2 bases to trimming and J lost 7 bases, with 8 bases between them. CDR3 size: 12 residues. The CDR3 reads CASSPSGGGYTF. As DNA, the CDR3 is TGTGCCAGCTCACCATCGGGAGGTGGCTACACCTTC.

This clone was seen repeatedly, ten times or more. This sequence joins TRBV7-2 and TRBJ2-5; 10 positions match TRBD1. The V gene end was trimmed by 5 bases and the J gene end by 5 bases; junction bases not matched to a gene: 8. The CDR3 has 15 amino acids. Germline CDR1 and CDR2: SGHTA and FQGNSA. The CDR3 loop reads CASSKDRGREETQYF. For the CDR3, the DNA is TGTGCCAGCAGCAAGGACAGGGGGAGAGAGGAGACCCAGTACTTC.

This chain uses TRBV5-1 with TRBJ2-7, with 9 positions matching TRBD1. The CDR3 runs to 15 residues. Germline values: CDR1 SGHRS, CDR2 YFSETQ. J lost 0 bases, V lost 4 bases, and 5 bases had no gene match. In DNA form, the CDR3 reads TGCGCCAGCAGCACAGGACAGGGGAGCTCCTACGAGCAGTACGTC. As protein: CASSTGQGSSYEQYV.

The gene calls are TRBV11-2 and TRBJ2-5, with 8 positions matching TRBD2. The CDR3 has 17 residues. V lost 1 base to trimming and J lost 1 base; unmatched junction nucleotides: 8. Germline V gives CDR1 SGHAT, CDR2 FQNNGV. CDR3 sequence reads: CASSLAPRGGSQETQYF. DNA for the CDR3: TGTGCCAGCAGCTTAGCCCCTCGCGGGGGGTCCCAAGAGACCCAGTACTTC.

The chain couples TRBV9 to TRBJ1-6; maybe TRBD1 (5 bases). There are 15 residues in the CDR3. CDR1 and CDR2 from the germline V gene are SGDLS and YYNGEE. The ends were cut back, 0 bases at V and 7 bases at J, with 11 bases in the middle. The CDR3 DNA reads as TGTGCCAGCAGCGTAGCTGGCAGGGTCAATTCACCCCTCCACTTT. It translates to CASSVAGRVNSPLHF.

This sequence joins TRBV19 and TRBJ1-6, with 7 bases aligning to TRBD1. Per germline, CDR1 LNHDA and CDR2 SQIVND (reference sequence). The CDR3 length is 16 residues. V shed 5 bases, J shed 4 bases, and the junction held 8 bases outside the gene matches. Here the CDR3 reads CASSGRGRGYNSPLHF. DNA for the CDR3: TGTGCCAGTAGTGGAAGGGGGCGAGGTTATAATTCACCCCTCCACTTT.

In this sample, this clone turned up a few times. The J gene is TRBJ2-7, the V gene TRBV18, with 12 bases fitting TRBD1. CDR1 and CDR2 from the germline V gene are KGHSH and LQKENI. V dropped 3 bases and J dropped 4; count of bases not matched to a gene: 4. The CDR3 covers 15 residues. CDR3 sequence reads: CASSPPGQGAYEQYF. The CDR3 nucleotides read TGTGCCAGCTCACCGCCGGGACAGGGGGCTTACGAGCAGTACTTC.

The rearrangement uses TRBV5-1 and TRBJ2-1, with 9 bases lining up with TRBD1. The trim removed 4 bases at V and 9 bases at J, leaving 5 bases unmatched. The CDR3 has 13 amino acids. Per the germline V gene, CDR1 is SGHRS and CDR2 is YFSETQ. In DNA form, the CDR3 reads TGCGCCAGCAGCCCAGGGGACAGGGTTGAGCAGTTCTTC. Translated, it gives CASSPGDRVEQFF.

The chain couples TRBV7-8 to TRBJ1-5, with 12 bases that match TRBD1. Germline CDR1 SGHVS, CDR2 FQNEAQ. The CDR3 has 16 amino acids. V gave up 5 bases and J gave up 4 bases; unmatched junction bases: 6. The CDR3 region has the DNA TGTGCCAGCAGCCCATGGGACAGGGGGCAAAATCAGCCCCAGCATTTT. This codes for CASSPWDRGQNQPQHF.

The rearrangement links TRBV18 to TRBJ1-4; 8 bases map to TRBD1. Germline values: CDR1 KGHSH, CDR2 LQKENI. CDR3 length equals 16 residues. V lost 0 bases, J lost 6 bases, and 6 bases stayed unmatched. CDR3 region: CASSPPRGRGHEKLFF. CDR3 coding DNA: TGTGCCAGCTCACCACCCAGGGGGCGCGGGCATGAAAAACTGTTTTTT.

This clone has more than one count but fewer than ten. V is TRBV11-2 and J is TRBJ1-1; D possibly corresponds to TRBD1 (5 bases). Trimming pared 1 base from V and 8 bases from J, leaving 11 bases between. The CDR3 runs 13 residues. Germline V gives CDR1 SGHAT, CDR2 FQNNGV. The DNA for the CDR3 is TGTGCCAGCAGCTTAGGCAGGGAGGCCGAAGCTTTCTTT. Its protein is CASSLGREAEAFF.

V is TRBV28 and J is TRBJ2-7, with 10 positions matching TRBD1. The V gene's germline CDR1 is MDHEN and CDR2 SYDVKM. This CDR3 region has 13 residues. Trimming took 5 bases from V and 4 from J; bases not matched to a gene: 2. The CDR3 DNA reads TGTGCCAGCAGTAAGGACAGGGGGTACGAGCAGTACGTC. It codes for CASSKDRGYEQYV.

The chain recombines TRBV9 with TRBJ2-2, with 7 bases aligning to TRBD1. This CDR3 region has 16 residues. The germline gives CDR1 SGDLS, CDR2 YYNGEE. V dropped 0 bases and J dropped 4; count of bases not matched to a gene: 6. CDR3 sequence reads: CASSVATGLGTGELFF. For the CDR3, the DNA is TGTGCCAGCAGCGTAGCGACAGGGTTGGGCACCGGGGAGCTGTTTTTT.

This clone was seen once. The rearrangement links TRBV6-5 to TRBJ1-6, with 8 bases lining up with TRBD1. CDR1 and CDR2 (germline): MNHEY, SVGAGI. This CDR3 has 12 amino acids. J gave up 11 bases and V 6 bases, and 3 bases lay outside the gene matches. CDR3 in DNA: TGTGCCAGCAGGACAGGGGTGACACCCCTCCACTTT. It codes for CASRTGVTPLHF.

As for this clone: This CDR3 is also generated by other DNA sequences in the sample. CDR3 nucleotides: TGTGCCAGCAGTTTTAGGGGGTACGAGCAGTACGTC. This gives the protein CASSFRGYEQYV. The gene calls are TRBV28 and TRBJ2-7, with a possible D match to TRBD1 (6 bases). The V end lost 3 bases, the J end lost 4 bases, and 7 bases lay between the germline ends. The CDR3 length is 12 residues. The germline V gene has CDR1 MDHEN and CDR2 SYDVKM.

In DNA form, the CDR3 reads TGTGCCAGCAGCCAAGACACGAGCTCCTACAATGAGCAGTTCTTC. Amino acid sequence: CASSQDTSSYNEQFF. The rearrangement uses TRBV4-2 and TRBJ2-1; D gene ambiguous. The germline gives CDR1 LGHNA, CDR2 YNFKEQ. The V end was cut by 0 bases, the J end by 0 bases, with 6 bases between. CDR3 size: 15 residues.

The V and J genes are TRBV6-2 or TRBV6-3 and TRBJ1-5; TRBD1 aligns across 10 bases. Per germline, CDR1 MNHEY and CDR2 SVGEGT. The CDR3 extends over 15 amino acids. The J segment lost 2 bases and the V segment lost 4 bases, leaving 2 bases of the junction unmatched. DNA of the CDR3: TGTGCCAGCAGTTCCGGGACAGGGGGCAATCAGCCCCAGCATTTT. It encodes CASSSGTGGNQPQHF.

J is TRBJ2-3 and V is TRBV6-5; 9 bases map to TRBD1. This CDR3 has 15 residues. After removal of 6 bases from V and 2 bases from J, the junction contained 6 bases not matched to a gene. Germline lookup yields CDR1 MNHEY and CDR2 SVGAGI. CDR3 residues: CASRPRTGVTDTQYF. In DNA form, the CDR3 reads TGTGCCAGCAGACCTCGGACAGGGGTCACAGATACGCAGTATTTT.

The chain joins TRBV18 to TRBJ2-2; D unclear. Per the germline V gene, CDR1 is KGHSH and CDR2 is LQKENI. Trimming took off 2 bases at V and 4 bases at J, with 11 bases between the two ends. The CDR3 has 15 amino acids. The chain's CDR3 is CASSPSAGSTGELFF. CDR3 coding DNA: TGTGCCAGCTCACCATCGGCAGGTAGCACCGGGGAGCTGTTTTTT. The full variable domain, rest sourced from reference TRBV18 and TRBJ2-2, is NAGVMQNPRHLVRRRGQEARLRCSPMKGHSHVYWYRQLPEEGLKFMVYLQKENIIDESGMPKERFSAEFPKEGPSILRIQQVVRGDSAAYFCASSPSAGSTGELFFGEGSRLTVL.

This chain uses TRBV6-4 with TRBJ1-1, with a tentative D call TRBD1 (5 bases). The CDR3 contains 13 residues. The germline gives CDR1 MRHNA, CDR2 SNTAGT. V was pared by 7 bases and J by 1 base, with 10 bases between. CDR3 loop: CASTSQENTEAFF. The CDR3 DNA reads TGTGCCAGCACGTCACAGGAGAACACTGAAGCTTTCTTT.

This sequence joins TRBV7-2 and TRBJ1-4; D is uncertain. CDR1 is SGHTA, CDR2 FQGNSA, per germline. The CDR3 has 14 residues. V was shortened by 5 bases and J by 6 bases, with 13 bases between the two germline ends. CDR3 sequence (DNA): TGTGCCAGCAGCGGTGGAGGATCGGATGAAAAACTGTTTTTT. This codes for CASSGGGSDEKLFF.

This clone was counted a single time. V usage is TRBV15 and J usage is TRBJ2-5; 8 bases are a match to TRBD1. The length of the CDR3 is 14 residues. V lost 3 bases, J lost 4 bases, and 4 bases stayed unmatched. In germline, CDR1 is LNHNV, CDR2 YYDKDF (reference sequence). This chain's CDR3 is CATSSTGGIETQYF. In DNA form, the CDR3 reads TGTGCCACCAGCAGCACAGGGGGGATAGAGACCCAGTACTTC.

The rearrangement joins TRBV7-9 to TRBJ2-3; D remains unclear. CDR3 length equals 14 residues. CDR1 is SEHNR, CDR2 FQNEAQ, per germline (reference sequence). V lost 1 base to trimming and J lost 5 bases, with 10 bases between them. In nucleotides, the CDR3 is TGTGCCAGCAGCTTAGGGGCAGCCAGAGATACGCAGTATTTT. The encoded protein is CASSLGAARDTQYF.

The rearrangement uses TRBV7-3 and TRBJ2-3; D perhaps matches TRBD2 (6 bases). This CDR3 has 16 residues. The germline V and J ends were trimmed by 6 bases and 5 bases, with 21 bases remaining between them. Germline lookup yields CDR1 SGHTA and CDR2 FQGTGA. The CDR3 region has the DNA TGTGCCAGCAGTCCAACCCGGGGGTCCACGGGAGATACGCAGTATTTT. As protein: CASSPTRGSTGDTQYF.

The V gene is TRBV4-1, the J gene TRBJ2-3; 7 bases agree with TRBD2. CDR1 MGHRA and CDR2 YSYEKL come from the germline V gene. The CDR3 is made up of 18 amino acids. J gave up 0 bases and V 0 bases, and 9 bases lay outside the gene matches. CDR3 nucleotide sequence: TGCGCCAGCAGCCAAGAGGGCGGGAGCGGGGCTAGCACAGATACGCAGTATTTT. It translates to CASSQEGGSGASTDTQYF.

The chain combines TRBV6-1 with TRBJ1-2, with unresolved D. Per the germline V gene, CDR1 is MNHNS and CDR2 is SASEGT. This CDR3 has 14 residues. The V and J ends lost 1 base and 6 bases respectively, with 12 bases between them. The chain's CDR3 is CASSEVSGQNGYTF. The CDR3 region has the DNA TGTGCCAGCAGTGAAGTGTCAGGTCAAAATGGCTACACCTTC.